A selection of T cell receptor beta chains follows, all from one sample in a study of cytomegalovirus exposure and HLA in healthy donors. Profiling relied on immunoSEQ multiplex PCR, and the TCRdb table lists in-frame clones only, not all of them. Of 170,000 or so clones in the sample, more than 65% were seen once. The specimen sequenced was PBMCs. These receptors were collected from a woman in her late teens or twenties in good health and CMV-seropositive. Both conserved end residues are part of each CDR3. D genes are given only for firm matches. Clone size is stated in some rows and not others, as once, few, many or a class when expanded.

>TRBJ2-1|NA|TRBD2|TRBV6-6
TGTGCCAGCAGTCCTCAGGGGCGGGGGGCAATTGAGCAGTTCTTC
CASSPQGRGAIEQFF
>TRBJ2-7|once|TRBD1|TRBV25-1
TGTGCCAGCAGTGAATGTGACCCCCAGGACAGGGGCTACGAGCAGTACTTC
CASSECDPQDRGYEQYF
>TRBJ2-7|NA|NA|TRBV5-4
TGTGCCAGCAGCTTGGCGCAGGGAACCTCTCTCGAGCAGTACTTC
CASSLAQGTSLEQYF
>TRBJ1-6|NA|NA|TRBV18
TGTGCCAGCTCCCAAAGACCGTTGAGCGATTCACCCCTCCACTTT
CASSQRPLSDSPLHF
>TRBJ1-6|NA|TRBD1|TRBV19
TGTGCCAGTACCATGGGACAGGGAGATTCACCCCTCCACTTT
CASTMGQGDSPLHF
>TRBJ1-1|NA|NA|TRBV10-3
TGTGCCACCACAGGGAACACTGAAGCTTTCTTT
CATTGNTEAFF
>TRBJ1-5|NA|TRBD1|TRBV2
TGTGCCAGCAGTTTTTTACAGGGGCTTGGGAGCAATCAGCCCCAGCATTTT
CASSFLQGLGSNQPQHF
>TRBJ2-2|NA|NA|TRBV5-6
TGTGCCAGCAGCTTATGGGGCAACCATTACACCGGGGAGCTGTTTTTT
CASSLWGNHYTGELFF
>TRBJ1-6|NA|TRBD1|TRBV19
TGTGCCAGTAGTATTGGGACAGGGTCCGACAATTCACCCCTCCACTTT
CASSIGTGSDNSPLHF
>TRBJ2-2|NA|NA|TRBV11-3
TGTGCCAGCAGCTCCGGGACACGCACCGGGGAGCTGTTTTTT
CASSSGTRTGELFF
>TRBJ2-5|NA|NA|TRBV2
TGTGCCAGCAGTTCGGAGGGGGGAGGGGAGACCCAGTACTTC
CASSSEGGGETQYF
>TRBJ2-5|NA|TRBD2|TRBV4-2
TGTGCCAGCAGCCAAGATGGAGCGGGGGGGCGGGTAGAGACCCAGTACTTC
CASSQDGAGGRVETQYF
>TRBJ2-3|NA|NA|TRBV5-4
TGTGCCAGCAGCTTGGTCGGCAGGGAAGGAAGCACAGATACGCAGTATTTT
CASSLVGREGSTDTQYF
>TRBJ2-5|NA|TRBD2|TRBV27
TGTGCCAGCAGTATGTTCGGGGGGGAGACCCAGTACTTC
CASSMFGGETQYF
>TRBJ2-7|NA|TRBD1|TRBV27
TGTGCCAGCAGTTTATATGGGACAGGGGGGGTCTACGAGCAGTACTTC
CASSLYGTGGVYEQYF
>TRBJ1-2|once|NA|TRBV5-1
TGCGCCAGCAGCCCGCCGACCCCGACGGGAGGCTACACCTTC
CASSPPTPTGGYTF
>TRBJ1-2|NA|TRBD1|TRBV29-1
TGCAGCGTTTCTGGACAGGGGGTTTTTGGCTACACCTTC
CSVSGQGVFGYTF
>TRBJ1-2|NA|NA|TRBV2
TGTGCCAGCATGGGCAGAACTAACTATGGCTACACCTTC
CASMGRTNYGYTF
>TRBJ1-3|NA|NA|TRBV5-1
TGCGCCAGCAGCGTGCAGGGGCGCAGGGGAAACACCATATATTTT
CASSVQGRRGNTIYF
>TRBJ2-2|NA|TRBD1|TRBV6-8
TGTGCCAGCAGTTCTTGGACAGGGGGCTCCACCGGGGAGCTGTTTTTT
CASSSWTGGSTGELFF
>TRBJ2-7|NA|NA|TRBV4-2
TGTGCCAGCAGCCAAGAAGACAGGAGTAACTACGAGCAGTACTTC
CASSQEDRSNYEQYF
>TRBJ1-1|NA|TRBD1|TRBV7-9
TGTGCCAGCATCACCGGACAGGGGAACATGAACACTGAAGCTTTCTTT
CASITGQGNMNTEAFF
>TRBJ2-7|once|TRBD1|TRBV7-8
TGTGCCAGCAGCTTGGATCCGGGACAGTCCTACGAGCAGTACTTC
CASSLDPGQSYEQYF
>TRBJ1-2|NA|TRBD1|TRBV6-6
TGTGCCAGCAGTAAGGGACAGAATCTCTACACCTTC
CASSKGQNLYTF